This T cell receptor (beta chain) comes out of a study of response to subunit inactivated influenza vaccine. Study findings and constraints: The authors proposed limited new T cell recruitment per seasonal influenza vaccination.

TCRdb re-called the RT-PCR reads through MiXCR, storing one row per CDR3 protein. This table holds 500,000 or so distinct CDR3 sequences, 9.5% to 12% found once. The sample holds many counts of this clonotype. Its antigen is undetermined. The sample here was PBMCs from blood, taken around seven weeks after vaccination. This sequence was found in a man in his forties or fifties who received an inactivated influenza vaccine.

The CDR3 protein is CASSPRVSELFF. The DNA for the CDR3 is TGTGCCAGCAGCCCGCGGGTGTCGGAGCTGTTTTTT. The genes are TRBV7-2 and TRBJ2-2; D perhaps matches TRBD2 (5 bases). There are 12 residues in the CDR3. V lost 5 bases to trimming and J lost 10 bases, with 11 bases between them. In germline, CDR1 is SGHTA, CDR2 FQGNSA.